One sample yielded the 31 T cell receptor beta chains listed below, sequenced in a study of PD-L1 blockade in urothelial cancer. Time point indicated: peripheral blood 6 weeks after treatment start. Sequencing used immunoSEQ multiplex PCR; TCRdb keeps in-frame clones, though not all of them. The table has about 130,000 clones, roughly 83% seen once. Source: PBMCs, taken around atezolizumab (anti-PD-L1) treatment. The source is a man aged 45 to 65 with urothelial cancer.

The rearrangement links TRBV9 to TRBJ1-1; maybe TRBD1 (5 bases). The CDR3 loop spans 18 amino acids. CDR1 is SGDLS and CDR2 is YYNGEE in the germline V gene. With 4 bases removed from V and 1 base from J, the gap between germline ends came to 23 bases. CDR3 nucleotides: TGTGCCAGCAGCCCTCAGAAGGCCGGGGGGATGGGGAACACTGAAGCTTTCTTT. It is translated as CASSPQKAGGMGNTEAFF.

The CDR3 DNA follows: TGTGCCAGCAGCTTGGTTAATACAGCCCTCGCGAACACCGGGGAGCTGTTTTTT. This gives the protein CASSLVNTALANTGELFF. The chain has TRBV5-4 and TRBJ2-2, with no clear D. Germline lookup yields CDR1 SGHNT and CDR2 YYREEE (reference sequence). CDR3 length equals 18 residues. V lost 0 bases, J lost 0 bases, and 15 bases lay in between.

Here the CDR3 reads CASSLSWGAAGETQYF. The DNA for the CDR3 is TGTGCCAGCAGTTTATCGTGGGGAGCCGCGGGGGAGACCCAGTACTTC. The chain uses TRBV27 and TRBJ2-5, with a possible D match to TRBD2 (6 bases). Deletions cut 0 bases from V and 5 bases from J, with 16 bases between. Germline CDR1 reads MNHEY; CDR2 reads SMNVEV (reference sequence). This CDR3 comprises 16 residues.

The V call is TRBV2, the J call TRBJ1-4; D might be TRBD1 (6 bases). The CDR3 consists of 15 residues. CDR1 SNHLY and CDR2 FYNNEI come from the germline V gene. The V and J ends lost 2 bases and 6 bases respectively, with 13 bases between them. The CDR3 nucleotides are TGTGCCAGCAGTGAACTCTCGGGGGGCGATGAAAAACTGTTTTTT. It encodes CASSELSGGDEKLFF.

The genes are TRBV28 and TRBJ1-2; D is ambiguous. This CDR3 is 14 amino acids long. V lost 5 bases and J 1 base, leaving 11 bases between the germline ends. Looked up from germline, CDR1 is MDHEN and CDR2 is SYDVKM. The CDR3 nucleotides read TGTGCCAGCAGTACCATCAGGAATAACTATGGCTACACCTTC. Its translation: CASSTIRNNYGYTF.

This chain joins TRBV29-1 and TRBJ1-1; D is possibly TRBD1 (5 bases). Germline V gene sequence: CDR1 SQVTM, CDR2 ANQGSEA. The CDR3 runs 13 residues. Trimming took off 6 bases at V and 5 bases at J, with 16 bases between the two ends. The CDR3: CSVLQVGRTEAFF. The CDR3 region has the DNA TGCAGCGTGCTACAGGTGGGTAGGACTGAAGCTTTCTTT.

The chain uses TRBV28 and TRBJ2-2, with 8 nucleotides matching TRBD2. This CDR3 is built from 15 residues. V dropped 9 bases and J dropped 6; count of bases not matched to a gene: 12. CDR1 and CDR2 from the germline V gene are MDHEN and SYDVKM. CDR3 in DNA: TGTGCCAGTGGCCTGGCGGGGGGTTCATCCGGGGAGCTGTTTTTT. Amino acid sequence: CASGLAGGSSGELFF.

The chain has TRBV28 and TRBJ2-2; D possibly corresponds to TRBD1 (5 bases). V dropped 3 bases and J dropped 6 bases, with 8 bases sitting between them. Germline V lookup: CDR1 MDHEN, CDR2 SYDVKM. CDR3 length equals 13 residues. CDR3 loop: CASSFRGSGELFF. The CDR3 bases are TGTGCCAGCAGTTTTAGGGGCTCCGGGGAGCTGTTTTTT.

The CDR3 nucleotides read TGTGCCAGCAGCTTAGTTGGAGGGAGTCTCCACGAGCAGTACTTC. This sequence encodes CASSLVGGSLHEQYF. The chain recombines TRBV11-2 with TRBJ2-7; maybe TRBD2 (6 bases). The CDR3 consists of 15 residues. Germline CDR1 reads SGHAT; CDR2 reads FQNNGV. Trimming stripped 1 base from V and 5 bases from J, with 15 bases between. The variable domain in full, with the rest retrieved from reference TRBV11-2 and TRBJ2-7, is EAGVAQSPRYKIIEKRQSVAFWCNPISGHATLYWYQQILGQGPKLLIQFQNNGVVDDSQLPKDRFSAERLKGVDSTLKIQPAKLEDSAVYLCASSLVGGSLHEQYFGPGTRLTVT.

CDR3 loop: CASSPPSRGQETQYF. Written as DNA, the CDR3 is TGTGCCAGCTCACCACCGAGCCGGGGCCAAGAGACCCAGTACTTC. The chain links TRBV18 to TRBJ2-5, with D maybe TRBD2 (5 bases). Trimming shortened V by 0 bases and J by 1 base, and 9 bases separated the two germline ends. Germline V gives CDR1 KGHSH, CDR2 LQKENI. The CDR3 length is 15 residues.

The genes are TRBV19 and TRBJ2-1, with 7 positions matching TRBD1. The ends lost 7 bases at V and 5 bases at J; junction bases unmatched: 8. The CDR3 is 14 residues long. Germline V gene sequence: CDR1 LNHDA, CDR2 SQIVND (reference sequence). In nucleotides, the CDR3 is TGTGCCAGTAACCCGGGACAGTTCCACAATGAGCAGTTCTTC. This sequence encodes CASNPGQFHNEQFF. Drawing the rest from reference TRBV19 and TRBJ2-1, the complete variable domain is DGGITQSPKYLFRKEGQNVTLSCEQNLNHDAMYWYRQDPGQGLRLIYYSQIVNDFQKGDIAEGYSVSREKKESFPLTVTSAQKNPTAFYLCASNPGQFHNEQFFGPGTRLTVL.

This clone appeared a single time. V and J are TRBV6-5 and TRBJ2-3; TRBD2 aligns across 10 bases. V lost 10 bases, J lost 6 bases, and 10 bases stayed unmatched. Germline V gene sequence: CDR1 MNHEY, CDR2 SVGAGI. There are 14 residues in the CDR3. In DNA, the CDR3 is TGTGCCACACAGCGGGAGGGCCAGGGGGATACGCAGTATTTT. Its translation: CATQREGQGDTQYF.

This chain uses TRBV19 with TRBJ2-2, with TRBD2 as a possible D gene (5 bases). CDR3 length: 15 amino acids. CDR1 and CDR2 from the germline V gene are LNHDA and SQIVND (reference sequence). Trimming shortened V by 4 bases and J by 4 bases, and 13 bases separated the two germline ends. CDR3 amino acids: CASSKSSRRTGELFF. The CDR3 DNA sequence: TGTGCCAGTAGTAAGTCTAGCCGGCGCACCGGGGAGCTGTTTTTT.

The rearrangement joins TRBV7-9 to TRBJ2-2, with TRBD2 identical over 9 bases. The CDR3 covers 17 residues. With V trimmed by 4 bases and J by 6 bases, 12 bases remained unmatched. CDR1 and CDR2 (germline): SEHNR, FQNEAQ (reference sequence). The CDR3 protein is CASSSPRGREGAGELFF. The DNA of the CDR3 is TGTGCCAGCAGCTCCCCCCGGGGGCGGGAGGGCGCCGGGGAGCTGTTTTTT.

The J gene is TRBJ1-5, the V gene TRBV30; TRBD1 matches at 9 bases. The CDR3 spans 14 residues. Trimming cost V 4 bases and J 3 bases; bases outside gene matches: 4. CDR1 GTSNPN and CDR2 SVGIG come from the germline V gene (reference sequence). This chain's CDR3 is CAWNTGGYNQPQHF. The CDR3 DNA sequence: TGTGCCTGGAATACAGGGGGCTACAATCAGCCCCAGCATTTT. Full variable domain (missing parts from reference TRBV30 and TRBJ1-5): SQTIHQWPATLVQPVGSPLSLECTVEGTSNPNLYWYRQAAGRGLQLLFYSVGIGQISSEVPQNLSASRPQDRQFILSSKKLLLSDSGFYLCAWNTGGYNQPQHFGDGTRLSIL.

This clone is medium-sized. This chain links TRBV6-4 with TRBJ2-1, with 10 nucleotides matching TRBD2. Per germline, CDR1 MRHNA and CDR2 SNTAGT. There are 14 residues in the CDR3. The J segment lost 9 bases and the V segment lost 5 bases, leaving 7 bases of the junction unmatched. The CDR3 loop reads CASSFSGRSGEQFF. The CDR3 nucleotides read TGTGCCAGCAGTTTTAGCGGGAGGAGTGGTGAGCAGTTCTTC.

V and J are TRBV6-5 and TRBJ1-5; no definite D call. The CDR3 runs 13 residues. The germline CDR1 and CDR2 sequences are MNHEY and SVGAGI. V was clipped by 0 bases and J by 6 bases, with 6 bases between them. CDR3 DNA sequence: TGTGCCAGCAGTTACTCTAGATTTCAGCCCCAGCATTTT. This codes for CASSYSRFQPQHF.

The chain is built from TRBV5-1 and TRBJ1-3; D unclear. Between the trimmed V and J ends, which lost 8 bases and 4 bases, there was a span of 19 bases. The CDR3 sequence is 15 residues long. Germline V gene sequence: CDR1 SGHRS, CDR2 YFSETQ. This CDR3 reads CASRPGGLEGNTIYF. CDR3 nucleotide sequence: TGCGCCAGTAGACCCGGAGGATTGGAAGGAAACACCATATATTTT.

The rearrangement joins TRBV18 to TRBJ2-1; tentatively, D is TRBD2 (5 bases). The CDR3 sequence is 15 residues long. Trimming stripped 2 bases from V and 5 bases from J, with 13 bases between. The V gene's germline CDR1 is KGHSH and CDR2 LQKENI. In nucleotides, the CDR3 is TGTGCCAGCTCACCAATCAGCGGAGCCGACAATGAGCAGTTCTTC. It yields the protein CASSPISGADNEQFF.

The table lists this clone with a few counts. The chain uses TRBV6-5 and TRBJ2-2, with 13 positions matching TRBD2. The CDR3 sequence is 15 residues long. Germline lookup yields CDR1 MNHEY and CDR2 SVGAGI. Unmatched junction bases numbered 3, after V lost 6 bases and J lost 5 bases. The CDR3 DNA follows: TGTGCCAGCAGCGCGACTAGCGGGAGGACCGGGGAGCTGTTTTTT. As protein: CASSATSGRTGELFF.

This clone appeared once. The chain employs TRBV11-2 and TRBJ1-5; D may be TRBD1 (5 bases). Trimming left V 5 bases short and J 2 bases short, with 13 bases between. CDR1 SGHAT and CDR2 FQNNGV come from the germline V gene. The length of the CDR3 is 15 residues. CDR3 residues: CASSPSGRGNQPQHF. The CDR3 coding sequence is TGTGCCAGCAGCCCTTCCGGCAGGGGCAATCAGCCCCAGCATTTT.

The chain recombines TRBV4-1 with TRBJ2-1; 10 bases agree with TRBD2. Germline loops: CDR1 MGHRA, CDR2 YSYEKL. V shed 0 bases, J shed 7 bases, and the junction held 6 bases outside the gene matches. The CDR3 loop spans 16 amino acids. The CDR3 spells CASSQDLAGVVNEQFF. CDR3 coding DNA: TGCGCCAGCAGCCAAGATCTAGCGGGAGTGGTAAATGAGCAGTTCTTC.

V is TRBV9 and J is TRBJ1-2; a weak D match, TRBD1 (5 bases). With 0 bases removed from V and 5 bases from J, the gap between germline ends came to 17 bases. Germline V gene data show CDR1 as SGDLS and CDR2 as YYNGEE. This CDR3 has 16 amino acids. CDR3 residues: CASSVARYGGGYGYTF. CDR3 nucleotides: TGTGCCAGCAGCGTAGCCCGCTACGGGGGAGGGTATGGCTACACCTTC.

The gene calls are TRBV14 and TRBJ2-3; D not certain. CDR3 length: 14 residues. Germline V gene lookup returns CDR1 SGHDN and CDR2 FVKESK. The V end was cut by 0 bases, the J end by 4 bases, with 8 bases between. This chain's CDR3 is CASSQDLRSDTQYF. CDR3 in DNA: TGTGCCAGCAGCCAAGATCTCCGTTCAGATACGCAGTATTTT.

The rearrangement uses TRBV15 and TRBJ1-4, with D uncertain. Trimming cost V 4 bases and J 8 bases, with 8 bases left between them. This CDR3 is built from 12 residues. CDR1 and CDR2 (germline): LNHNV, YYDKDF (reference sequence). CDR3 region: CATSTRSEKLFF. In DNA, the CDR3 is TGTGCCACCAGCACCAGGTCCGAAAAACTGTTTTTT.

This chain connects TRBV5-1 to TRBJ2-7, with 14 nucleotides matching TRBD2. This CDR3 has 15 residues. The V segment lost 4 bases and the J segment 4 bases; nucleotides outside the gene matches: 4. Germline assignment: CDR1 SGHRS and CDR2 YFSETQ. This chain's CDR3 is CASSGGTSGGYEQYF. The CDR3 DNA follows: TGCGCCAGCAGCGGGGGGACTAGCGGGGGATACGAGCAGTACTTC.

The chain uses TRBV4-1 and TRBJ2-7; 11 positions match TRBD2. Trimming removed 1 base from V and 11 bases from J; junction bases left unmatched: 4. This CDR3 has 13 residues. Germline CDR1 reads MGHRA; CDR2 reads YSYEKL. The CDR3 here is CASSQGLAGYKYF. Here the CDR3 DNA reads TGCGCCAGCAGCCAAGGACTAGCGGGATATAAGTACTTC.

This clone turned up a few times. The chain joins TRBV19 to TRBJ1-5; 12 bases agree with TRBD1. The V segment lost 8 bases and the J segment 2 bases; nucleotides outside the gene matches: 10. This CDR3 has 17 amino acids. Germline V gives CDR1 LNHDA, CDR2 SQIVND (reference sequence). For the CDR3, the DNA is TGTGCCAGTTGGGACAGGGGGCGGACTGGAGGCAATCAGCCCCAGCATTTT. Its protein is CASWDRGRTGGNQPQHF. The whole variable domain, remainder taken from reference TRBV19 and TRBJ1-5, is DGGITQSPKYLFRKEGQNVTLSCEQNLNHDAMYWYRQDPGQGLRLIYYSQIVNDFQKGDIAEGYSVSREKKESFPLTVTSAQKNPTAFYLCASWDRGRTGGNQPQHFGDGTRLSIL.

The rearrangement joins TRBV1 to TRBJ1-5; TRBD1 reflects the table's D call only, with no check against the DNA. TRBV1 is designated a pseudogene. CDR3 length: 16 amino acids. The CDR3 DNA reads TGCACCAGCAGCCAGAAGGGACAGGGGCGCGGACAGCCCCAGCATTTT. It yields the protein CTSSQKGQGRGQPQHF.

The V call is TRBV19, the J call TRBJ2-1, with TRBD2 matching over 9 bases. The germline CDR1 and CDR2 sequences are LNHDA and SQIVND (reference sequence). V dropped 6 bases and J dropped 7; count of bases not matched to a gene: 13. The CDR3 spans 16 residues. The CDR3 reads CASSPDSGRRRNEQFF. The CDR3 nucleotides are TGTGCCAGTAGCCCGGATAGCGGGAGAAGAAGGAATGAGCAGTTCTTC.

J is TRBJ2-2 and V is TRBV11-2; 12 nucleotides align to TRBD2. This CDR3 has 18 residues. Trimming at V came to 0 bases and at J to 3 bases, leaving 5 bases not matched to a gene. CDR1 and CDR2 (germline): SGHAT, FQNNGV. The CDR3 nucleotides are TGTGCCAGCAGCTTAGAGGCTAGCGGGAGGGCCCACACCGGGGAGCTGTTTTTT. Translating it yields CASSLEASGRAHTGELFF.